Listed here are 19 T cell receptor beta chains from one sample, sequenced in a study of blood T cell repertoires in COVID-19. Clones were sequenced by immunoSEQ multiplex PCR, and TCRdb holds only the in-frame ones, with some missing. Of around 330,000 clones detected, 90% appear once; the ten largest clones hold 2.6%. The sample taken for sequencing was PBMCs or T cells enriched from blood (not recorded which). The receptors derive from a man between 60 and 75 years old who had recovered from COVID-19.

V is TRBV10-3 and J is TRBJ1-2; 9 nucleotides agree with TRBD1. From germline, CDR1 is ENHRY and CDR2 SYGVKD. The ends lost 4 bases at V and 6 bases at J; junction bases unmatched: 12. The CDR3 contains 16 residues. The CDR3: CAISGSWDRVDDGYTF. CDR3 sequence (DNA): TGTGCCATCAGTGGGTCCTGGGACAGGGTCGATGATGGCTACACCTTC.

V usage is TRBV6-5 and J usage is TRBJ2-7; the D gene is possibly TRBD1 (6 bases). The germline V gene has CDR1 MNHEY and CDR2 SVGAGI. The CDR3 consists of 14 residues. V was cut by 2 bases and J by 6 bases, with 14 bases left in between. The chain's CDR3 is CASSYNRVQGEQYF. The CDR3 DNA reads as TGTGCCAGCAGTTACAACAGGGTACAGGGCGAGCAGTACTTC.

The chain combines TRBV7-8 with TRBJ1-4; 7 nucleotides align to TRBD1. This CDR3 contains 15 residues. Germline lookup yields CDR1 SGHVS and CDR2 FQNEAQ. J gave up 8 bases and V 6 bases, and 12 bases lay outside the gene matches. In DNA, the CDR3 is TGTGCCAGCAGTAACAGGGGAGGAAGCGGAGAAAAACTGTTTTTT. Encoded protein: CASSNRGGSGEKLFF. The full variable domain, in which reference TRBV7-8 and TRBJ1-4 provide the parts outside the CDR3, is GAGVSQSPRYKVAKRGQDVALRCDPISGHVSLFWYQQALGQGPEFLTYFQNEAQLDKSGLPSDRFFAERPEGSVSTLKIQRTQQEDSAVYLCASSNRGGSGEKLFFGSGTQLSVL.

V usage is TRBV4-1 and J usage is TRBJ2-7; 7 bases are shared with TRBD2. Looked up from germline, CDR1 is MGHRA and CDR2 is YSYEKL. J lost 3 bases, V lost 0 bases, and 8 bases had no gene match. The CDR3 contains 16 residues. The DNA of the CDR3 is TGCGCCAGCAGCCAAGAGGGGGGGGTTGGTTTCTACGAGCAGTACTTC. Translation: CASSQEGGVGFYEQYF.

The V and J genes are TRBV6-4 and TRBJ1-1; tentative D call: TRBD1 (6 bases). Trimming stripped 9 bases from V and 4 bases from J, with 18 bases between. This CDR3 has 14 amino acids. Germline V CDR1 and CDR2: MRHNA, SNTAGT. The CDR3 sequence is CARKPGAPGTEAFF. The CDR3 nucleotides read TGTGCCAGAAAACCAGGGGCCCCGGGCACTGAAGCTTTCTTT.

As concerns this clone: A junction end diverges from the germline sequence, so it may reflect a read error. V is TRBV7-8 and J is TRBJ1-5; perhaps TRBD1 as D (6 bases). Per germline, CDR1 SGHVS and CDR2 FQNEAQ. The CDR3 has 14 amino acids. CDR3 sequence: CASSQGRGYHPQHF. The CDR3 DNA reads TGTGCCAGCAGCCAGGGGCGCGGATATCATCCCCAGCATTTT.

This clone was found a few times. This chain joins TRBV25-1 and TRBJ2-1; TRBD2 matches at 12 bases. CDR3 size: 16 residues. Germline V gene data show CDR1 as MGHDK and CDR2 as SYGVNS. The junction had 4 bases not matched to a gene; V was cut back by 2 bases and J by 5 bases. CDR3 coding DNA: TGTGCCAGCAGTGAACCCGGACTAGCGGGAAACAATGAGCAGTTCTTC. The encoded protein is CASSEPGLAGNNEQFF.

This rearrangement joins TRBV30 to TRBJ2-3; TRBD2 matches at 14 bases. Germline V lookup: CDR1 GTSNPN, CDR2 SVGIG (reference sequence). This CDR3 region has 19 residues. J gave up 2 bases and V 2 bases, and 12 bases lay outside the gene matches. In DNA form, the CDR3 reads TGTGCCTGGAGTTTCGGGACTAGCGGGAGTAATGGGGCCACAGATACGCAGTATTTT. It is translated as CAWSFGTSGSNGATDTQYF.

The chain couples TRBV30 to TRBJ1-2; 9 positions agree with TRBD1. The CDR3 covers 14 residues. The V gene's germline CDR1 is GTSNPN and CDR2 SVGIG (reference sequence). Germline trimming cut 2 bases from V and 4 bases from J; bases unmatched to any gene: 5. The CDR3 nucleotides are TGTGCCTGGAGTTTAGGGACAGGGAGCTATGGCTACACCTTC. Its protein is CAWSLGTGSYGYTF.

For this clone: At the DNA level, this CDR3 is encoded by other sequences in the same sample as well. The chain recombines TRBV27 with TRBJ2-7, with D possibly matching TRBD2 (6 bases). V dropped 6 bases and J dropped 6 bases, with 9 bases sitting between them. This CDR3 is 11 amino acids long. The germline V gene has CDR1 MNHEY and CDR2 SMNVEV (reference sequence). CDR3 nucleotide sequence: TGTGCCAGCAGCCTCGGGGGCGAGCAGTACTTC. Protein: CASSLGGEQYF.

The chain carries TRBV30 and TRBJ1-3, with a possible D match to TRBD1 (5 bases). CDR3 length: 13 residues. V lost 2 bases and J 4 bases, leaving 9 bases between the germline ends. Germline CDR1 and CDR2: GTSNPN and SVGIG (reference sequence). CDR3 region: CAWSWGSGNTIYF. The CDR3, as DNA: TGTGCCTGGAGTTGGGGCTCGGGAAACACCATATATTTT.

In regard to this clone: Within the sample, other DNA sequences also encode this same CDR3. V usage is TRBV7-3 and J usage is TRBJ1-1, with D tentatively TRBD1 (6 bases). V was cut by 5 bases and J by 2 bases, with 12 bases left in between. Germline V gives CDR1 SGHTA, CDR2 FQGTGA. This CDR3 region has 14 residues. The CDR3 DNA follows: TGTGCCAGCAGCCCGGGGACAACTAACACTGAAGCTTTCTTT. Its protein is CASSPGTTNTEAFF. Using reference TRBV7-3 and TRBJ1-1 for the parts outside the CDR3, the full variable domain is GAGVSQTPSNKVTEKGKYVELRCDPISGHTALYWYRQSLGQGPEFLIYFQGTGAADDSGLPNDRFFAVRPEGSVSTLKIQRTERGDSAVYLCASSPGTTNTEAFFGQGTRLTVV.

The genes are TRBV28 and TRBJ2-1; D possibly corresponds to TRBD1 (7 bases). Between the trimmed V and J ends, which lost 5 bases and 0 bases, there was a span of 8 bases. Germline V lookup: CDR1 MDHEN, CDR2 SYDVKM. The CDR3 contains 14 residues. The CDR3 region has the DNA TGTGCCAGCAGTCAGGGGGGCTCCTACAATGAGCAGTTCTTC. Protein product: CASSQGGSYNEQFF.

This chain joins TRBV6-5 and TRBJ2-7; D gene ambiguous. This CDR3 region has 12 residues. Germline loops: CDR1 MNHEY, CDR2 SVGAGI. V was shortened by 6 bases and J by 6 bases, with 12 bases between the two germline ends. CDR3 in amino acids: CASSPHAGEQYF. CDR3 coding DNA: TGTGCCAGCAGCCCCCACGCCGGCGAGCAGTACTTC.

The DNA of the CDR3 is TGCGCCAGCAGCCATAGGACAGTTAATGAAAAACTGTTTTTT. It encodes CASSHRTVNEKLFF. The V gene is TRBV4-3, the J gene TRBJ1-4, with D perhaps matching TRBD1 (6 bases). This CDR3 has 14 amino acids. Looked up from germline, CDR1 is LGHNA and CDR2 is YSLEER. Trimming left V 3 bases short and J 4 bases short, with 9 bases between.

The rearrangement joins TRBV28 to TRBJ1-1; D not resolved. Germline CDR1 reads MDHEN; CDR2 reads SYDVKM. V was shortened by 7 bases and J by 2 bases, with 5 bases between the two germline ends. The CDR3 length is 11 residues. The CDR3 bases are TGTGCCAGCACCTCCAACACTGAAGCTTTCTTT. As protein: CASTSNTEAFF.

The genes are TRBV19 and TRBJ1-1; no definite D call. The germline CDR1 and CDR2 sequences are LNHDA and SQIVND (reference sequence). This CDR3 contains 14 residues. The V and J ends lost 3 bases and 5 bases respectively, with 13 bases between them. The CDR3 DNA reads TGTGCCAGTAGTATTGCCGAGACTATTACTGAAGCTTTCTTT. Translating gives CASSIAETITEAFF.

The V gene is TRBV2, the J gene TRBJ2-2, with D unresolved. There are 13 residues in the CDR3. Trimming took off 7 bases at V and 5 bases at J, with 11 bases between the two ends. Germline CDR1 is SNHLY and CDR2 is FYNNEI. The CDR3 loop reads CASTPAGTGELFF. CDR3 coding DNA: TGTGCCAGCACCCCCGCCGGGACCGGGGAGCTGTTTTTT.

The chain recombines TRBV27 with TRBJ1-5; 7 nucleotides align to TRBD1. V shed 2 bases, J shed 6 bases, and the junction held 4 bases outside the gene matches. The CDR3 length is 14 residues. Germline values: CDR1 MNHEY, CDR2 SMNVEV (reference sequence). CDR3 residues: CASSLKGAGQPQHF. In DNA form, the CDR3 reads TGTGCCAGCAGTTTAAAGGGGGCCGGTCAGCCCCAGCATTTT.